Below, one TCR beta chain is given with its context. As yet, its antigen is unknown. The entry originates in a study of T cell responses to AZD1222 COVID-19 vaccine. This CDR3 spans 17 amino acids. V lost 3 bases and J lost 1, with 18 bases in between. Germline assignment: CDR1 SEHNR and CDR2 FQNEAQ (reference sequence). Data came from immunoSEQ multiplex PCR; TCRdb stores just in-frame clones and leaves some out. The sample holds some 100,000 clones, around 87% seen once. Study-level points and caveats: Spike regions recognized by vaccine-associated CD4 TCRs spanned the protein, led by 160-218 and 743-854. Donors were chiefly white British, with a greater number of females, and clonal diversity was perhaps underestimated.

This chain links TRBV7-9 with TRBJ1-2; D is possibly TRBD1 (5 bases). Sample: peripheral blood, taken on day 0 of AZD1222 vaccination. The TCR was taken from an adult in good health. The CDR3 is CASSLGGKVSSNYGYTF. Here the CDR3 DNA reads TGTGCCAGCAGCTTGGGGGGAAAGGTTTCGAGTAACTATGGCTACACCTTC.